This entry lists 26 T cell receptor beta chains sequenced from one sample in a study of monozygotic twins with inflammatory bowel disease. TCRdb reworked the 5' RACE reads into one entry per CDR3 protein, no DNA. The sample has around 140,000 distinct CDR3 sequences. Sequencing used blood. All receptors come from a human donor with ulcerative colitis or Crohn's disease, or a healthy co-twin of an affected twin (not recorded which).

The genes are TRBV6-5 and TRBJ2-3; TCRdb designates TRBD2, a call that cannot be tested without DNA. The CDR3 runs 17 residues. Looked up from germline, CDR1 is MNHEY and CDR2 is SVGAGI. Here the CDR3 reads CASSYRTSGRAPDTQYF.

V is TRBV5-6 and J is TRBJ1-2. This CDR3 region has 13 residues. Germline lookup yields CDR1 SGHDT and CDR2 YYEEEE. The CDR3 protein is CASSSGGPYGYTF.

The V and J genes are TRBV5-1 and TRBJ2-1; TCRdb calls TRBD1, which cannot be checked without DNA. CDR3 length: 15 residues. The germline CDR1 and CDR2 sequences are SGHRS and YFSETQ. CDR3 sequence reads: CASSLAGPPYNEQFF.

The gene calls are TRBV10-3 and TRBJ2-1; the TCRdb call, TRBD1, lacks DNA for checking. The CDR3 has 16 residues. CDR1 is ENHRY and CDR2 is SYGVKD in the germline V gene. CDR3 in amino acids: CAISESGGELYNEQFF.

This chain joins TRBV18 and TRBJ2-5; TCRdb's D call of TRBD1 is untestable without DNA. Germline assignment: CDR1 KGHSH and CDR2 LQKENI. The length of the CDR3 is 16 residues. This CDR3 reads CASSPTGGAEEETQYF.

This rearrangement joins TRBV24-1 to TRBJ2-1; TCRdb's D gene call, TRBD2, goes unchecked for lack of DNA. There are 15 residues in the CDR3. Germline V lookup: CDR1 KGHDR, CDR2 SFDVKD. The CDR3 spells CATSVTGGPGNEQFF.

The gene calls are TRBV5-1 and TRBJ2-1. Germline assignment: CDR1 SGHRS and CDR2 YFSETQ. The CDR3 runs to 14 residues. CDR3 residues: CASSLDGGDNEQFF.

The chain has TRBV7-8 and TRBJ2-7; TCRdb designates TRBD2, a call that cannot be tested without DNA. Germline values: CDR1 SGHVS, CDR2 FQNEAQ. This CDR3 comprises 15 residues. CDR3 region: CASRASGAYSYEQYF.

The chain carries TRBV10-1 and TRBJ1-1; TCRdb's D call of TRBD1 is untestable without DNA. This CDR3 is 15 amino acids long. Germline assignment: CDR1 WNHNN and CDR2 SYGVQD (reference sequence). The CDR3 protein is CASRPLRGYNTEAFF.

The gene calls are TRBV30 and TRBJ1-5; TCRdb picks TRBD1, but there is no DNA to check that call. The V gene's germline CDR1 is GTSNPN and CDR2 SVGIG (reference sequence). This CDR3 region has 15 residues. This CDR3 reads CAWKSTENSNQPQHF.

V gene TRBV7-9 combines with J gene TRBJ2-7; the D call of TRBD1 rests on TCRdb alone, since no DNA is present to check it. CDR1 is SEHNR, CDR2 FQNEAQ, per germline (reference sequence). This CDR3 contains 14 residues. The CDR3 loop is CASSSKTGRDEQYF.

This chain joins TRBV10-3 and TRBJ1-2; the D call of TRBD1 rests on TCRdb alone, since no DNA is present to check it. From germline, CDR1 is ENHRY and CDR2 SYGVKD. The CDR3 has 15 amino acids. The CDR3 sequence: CAISGRDREHYGYTF.

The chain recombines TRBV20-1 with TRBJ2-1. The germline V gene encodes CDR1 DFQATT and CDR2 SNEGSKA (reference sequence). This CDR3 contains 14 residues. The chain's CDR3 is CSASSRSSYNEQFF.

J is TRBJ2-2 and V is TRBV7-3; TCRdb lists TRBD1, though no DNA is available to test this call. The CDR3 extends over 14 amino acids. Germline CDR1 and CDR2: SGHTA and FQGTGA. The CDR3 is CASSLSPEAGELFF.

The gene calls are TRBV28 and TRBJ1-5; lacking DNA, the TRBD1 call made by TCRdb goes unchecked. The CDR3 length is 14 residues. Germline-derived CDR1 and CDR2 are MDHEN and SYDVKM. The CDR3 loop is CASSLPGENQPQHF.

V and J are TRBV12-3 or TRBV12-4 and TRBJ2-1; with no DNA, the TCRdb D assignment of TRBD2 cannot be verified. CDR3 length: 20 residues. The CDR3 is CASSSRPGLAGVWLRNEQFF.

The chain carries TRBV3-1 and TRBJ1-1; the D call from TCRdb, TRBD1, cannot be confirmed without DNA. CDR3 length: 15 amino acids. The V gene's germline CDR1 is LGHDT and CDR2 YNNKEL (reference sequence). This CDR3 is CASSLLTQGNTEAFF.

CDR3 sequence: CASSATWDSSDEQFF. The V call is TRBV6-4, the J call TRBJ2-1. Germline V gene lookup returns CDR1 MRHNA and CDR2 SNTAGT. CDR3 length equals 15 residues.

CDR3 sequence reads: CASSWTSAVLGYTGELFF. The J gene is TRBJ2-2, the V gene TRBV5-1. Germline V gives CDR1 SGHRS, CDR2 YFSETQ. The length of the CDR3 is 18 residues. The full variable domain, rest sourced from reference TRBV5-1 and TRBJ2-2, is KAGVTQTPRYLIKTRGQQVTLSCSPISGHRSVSWYQQTPGQGLQFLFEYFSETQRNKGNFPGRFSGRQFSNSRSEMNVSTLELGDSALYLCASSWTSAVLGYTGELFFGEGSRLTVL.

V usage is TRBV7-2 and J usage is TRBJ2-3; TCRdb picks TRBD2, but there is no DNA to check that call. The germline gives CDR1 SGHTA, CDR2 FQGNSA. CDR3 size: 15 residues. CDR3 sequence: CASSLKAGWGDTQYF.

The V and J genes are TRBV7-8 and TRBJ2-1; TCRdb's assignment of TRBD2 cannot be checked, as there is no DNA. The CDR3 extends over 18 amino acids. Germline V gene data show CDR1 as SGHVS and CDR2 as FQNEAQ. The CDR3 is CASSPPQTSGTFYNEQFF.

CDR3 protein: CSAREIRGSSYNEQFF. The chain uses TRBV20-1 and TRBJ2-1. The CDR3 contains 16 residues. The germline CDR1 and CDR2 sequences are DFQATT and SNEGSKA (reference sequence).

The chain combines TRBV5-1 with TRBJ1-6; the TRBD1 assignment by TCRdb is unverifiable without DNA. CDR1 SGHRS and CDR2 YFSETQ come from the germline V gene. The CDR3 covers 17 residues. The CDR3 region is CASRYLTEQRDNSPLHF.

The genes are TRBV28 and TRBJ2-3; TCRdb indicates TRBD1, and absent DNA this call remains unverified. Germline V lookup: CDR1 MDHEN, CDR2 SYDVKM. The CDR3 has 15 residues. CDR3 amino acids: CASSSPGQGADTQYF.

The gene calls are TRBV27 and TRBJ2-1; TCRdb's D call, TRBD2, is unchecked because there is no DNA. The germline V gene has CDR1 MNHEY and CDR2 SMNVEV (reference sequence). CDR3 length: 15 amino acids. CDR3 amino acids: CASSLFGLAGSEQFF.

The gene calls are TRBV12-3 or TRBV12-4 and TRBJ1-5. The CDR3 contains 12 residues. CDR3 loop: CASRPESPPQHF.